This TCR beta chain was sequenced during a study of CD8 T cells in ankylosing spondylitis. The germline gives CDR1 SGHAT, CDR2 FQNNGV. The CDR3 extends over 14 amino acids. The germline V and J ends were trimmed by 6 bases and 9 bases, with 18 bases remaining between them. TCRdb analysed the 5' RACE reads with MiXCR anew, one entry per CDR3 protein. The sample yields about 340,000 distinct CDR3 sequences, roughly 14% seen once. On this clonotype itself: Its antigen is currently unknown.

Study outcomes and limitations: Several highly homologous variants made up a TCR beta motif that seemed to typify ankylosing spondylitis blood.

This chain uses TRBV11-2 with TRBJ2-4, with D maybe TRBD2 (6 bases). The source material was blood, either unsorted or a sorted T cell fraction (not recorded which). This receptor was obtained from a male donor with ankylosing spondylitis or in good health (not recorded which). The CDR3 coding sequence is TGTGCCAGCAGTTTTGGCGGGGACGTACCCATTCAGTACTTC. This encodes CASSFGGDVPIQYF. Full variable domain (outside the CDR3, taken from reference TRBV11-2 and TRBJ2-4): EAGVAQSPRYKIIEKRQSVAFWCNPISGHATLYWYQQILGQGPKLLIQFQNNGVVDDSQLPKDRFSAERLKGVDSTLKIQPAKLEDSAVYLCASSFGGDVPIQYFGAGTRLSVL.